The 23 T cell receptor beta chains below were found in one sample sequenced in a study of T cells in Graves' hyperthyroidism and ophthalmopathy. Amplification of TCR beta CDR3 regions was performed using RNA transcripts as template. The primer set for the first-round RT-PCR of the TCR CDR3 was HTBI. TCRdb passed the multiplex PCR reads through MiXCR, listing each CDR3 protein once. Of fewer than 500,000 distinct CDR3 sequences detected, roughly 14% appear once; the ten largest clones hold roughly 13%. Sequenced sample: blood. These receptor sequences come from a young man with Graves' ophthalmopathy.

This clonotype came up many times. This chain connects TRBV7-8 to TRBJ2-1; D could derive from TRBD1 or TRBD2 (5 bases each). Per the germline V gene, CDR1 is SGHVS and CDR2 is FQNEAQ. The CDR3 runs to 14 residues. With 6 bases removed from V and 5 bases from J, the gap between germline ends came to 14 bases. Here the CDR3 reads CASRLRRGDNEQFF. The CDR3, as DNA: TGTGCCAGCAGATTGAGAAGGGGAGACAATGAGCAGTTCTTC.

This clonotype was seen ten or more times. For the CDR3, the DNA is TGTGCCAGCAGTGAAAGCCTGAGCTCCTACAATGAGCAGTTCTTC. This encodes CASSESLSSYNEQFF. The chain uses TRBV6-1 and TRBJ2-1; D remains ambiguous. Trimming pared 2 bases from V and 0 bases from J, leaving 8 bases between. From germline, CDR1 is MNHNS and CDR2 SASEGT. CDR3 length equals 15 residues.

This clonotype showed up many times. The CDR3 coding sequence is TGTGCCAGCTCACCCAAAGAGCTGGAGGGCACTGAAGCTTTCTTT. Its translation: CASSPKELEGTEAFF. The rearrangement joins TRBV18 to TRBJ1-1; D not resolved. Germline V gene lookup returns CDR1 KGHSH and CDR2 LQKENI. The V end was cut by 3 bases, the J end by 4 bases, with 15 bases between. The CDR3 consists of 15 residues.

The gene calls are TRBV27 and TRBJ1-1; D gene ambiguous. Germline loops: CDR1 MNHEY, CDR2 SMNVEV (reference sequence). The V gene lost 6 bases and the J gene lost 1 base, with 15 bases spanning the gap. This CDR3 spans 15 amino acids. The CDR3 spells CASRPVGLGNTEAFF. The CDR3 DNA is TGTGCCAGCAGGCCCGTGGGTCTGGGGAACACTGAAGCTTTCTTT.

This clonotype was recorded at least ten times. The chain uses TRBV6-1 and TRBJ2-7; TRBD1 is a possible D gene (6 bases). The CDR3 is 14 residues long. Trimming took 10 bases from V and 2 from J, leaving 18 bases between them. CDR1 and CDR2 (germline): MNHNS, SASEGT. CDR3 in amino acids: CATRFEQGTYEQYF. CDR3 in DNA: TGTGCCACTCGATTTGAACAGGGTACCTACGAGCAGTACTTC.

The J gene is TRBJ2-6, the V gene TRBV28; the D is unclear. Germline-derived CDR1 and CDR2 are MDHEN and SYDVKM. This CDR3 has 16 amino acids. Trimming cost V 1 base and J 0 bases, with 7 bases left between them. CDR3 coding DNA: TGTGCCAGCAGTTTATCGCAGAACTCTGGGGCCAACGTCCTGACTTTC. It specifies CASSLSQNSGANVLTF.

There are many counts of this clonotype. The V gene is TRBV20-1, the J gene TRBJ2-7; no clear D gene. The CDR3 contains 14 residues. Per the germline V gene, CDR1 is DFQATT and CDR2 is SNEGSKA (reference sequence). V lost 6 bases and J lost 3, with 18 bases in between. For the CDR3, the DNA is TGCAGTGCAACGAGTCCTCGTACTAACTACGAGCAGTACTTC. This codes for CSATSPRTNYEQYF.

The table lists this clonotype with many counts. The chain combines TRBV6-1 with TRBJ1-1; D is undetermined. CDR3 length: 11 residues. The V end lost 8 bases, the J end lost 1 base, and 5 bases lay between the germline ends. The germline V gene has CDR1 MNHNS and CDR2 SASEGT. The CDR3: CASGWNTEAFF. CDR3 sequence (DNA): TGTGCCAGCGGATGGAACACTGAAGCTTTCTTT.

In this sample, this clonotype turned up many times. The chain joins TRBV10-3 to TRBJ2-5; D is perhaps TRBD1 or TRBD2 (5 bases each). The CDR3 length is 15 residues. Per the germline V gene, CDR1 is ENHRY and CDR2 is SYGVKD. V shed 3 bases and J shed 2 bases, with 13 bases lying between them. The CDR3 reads CAISDHGTTQETQYF. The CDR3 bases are TGTGCCATCAGTGACCACGGGACGACTCAAGAGACCCAGTACTTC.

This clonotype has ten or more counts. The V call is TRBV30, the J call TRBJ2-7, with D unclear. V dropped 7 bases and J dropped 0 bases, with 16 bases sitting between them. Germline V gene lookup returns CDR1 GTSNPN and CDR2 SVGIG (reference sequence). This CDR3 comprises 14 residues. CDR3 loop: CASYRTGSSYEQYF. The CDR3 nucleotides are TGTGCCTCCTACCGGACGGGCAGCTCCTACGAGCAGTACTTC. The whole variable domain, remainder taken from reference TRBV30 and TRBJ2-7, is SQTIHQWPATLVQPVGSPLSLECTVEGTSNPNLYWYRQAAGRGLQLLFYSVGIGQISSEVPQNLSASRPQDRQFILSSKKLLLSDSGFYLCASYRTGSSYEQYFGPGTRLTVT.

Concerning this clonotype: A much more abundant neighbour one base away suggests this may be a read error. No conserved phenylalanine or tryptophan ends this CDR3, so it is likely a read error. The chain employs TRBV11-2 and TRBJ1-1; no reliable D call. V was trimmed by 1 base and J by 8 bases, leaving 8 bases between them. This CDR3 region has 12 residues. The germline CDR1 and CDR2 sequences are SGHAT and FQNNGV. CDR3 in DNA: TGTGCCAGCAGCTTAGGTTGGGCGGAAGCTTTCCTT. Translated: CASSLGWAEAFL.

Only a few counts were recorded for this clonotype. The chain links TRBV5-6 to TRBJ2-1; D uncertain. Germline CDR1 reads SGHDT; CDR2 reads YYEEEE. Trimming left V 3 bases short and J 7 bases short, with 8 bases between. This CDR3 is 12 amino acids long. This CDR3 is CASSSSENEQFF. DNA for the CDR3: TGTGCCAGCAGCTCCAGTGAGAATGAGCAGTTCTTC.

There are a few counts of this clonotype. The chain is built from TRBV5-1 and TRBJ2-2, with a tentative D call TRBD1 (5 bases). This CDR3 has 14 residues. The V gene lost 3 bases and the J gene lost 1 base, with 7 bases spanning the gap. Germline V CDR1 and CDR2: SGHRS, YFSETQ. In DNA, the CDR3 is TGCGCCAGCAGCTGGCAGGGGAACACCGGGGAGCTGTTTTTT. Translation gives CASSWQGNTGELFF.

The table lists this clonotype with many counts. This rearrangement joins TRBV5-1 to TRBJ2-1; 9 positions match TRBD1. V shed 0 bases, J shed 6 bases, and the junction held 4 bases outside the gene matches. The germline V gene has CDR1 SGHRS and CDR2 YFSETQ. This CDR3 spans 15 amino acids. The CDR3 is CASSLGTGAINEQFF. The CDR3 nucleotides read TGCGCCAGCAGCTTGGGGACAGGGGCTATCAATGAGCAGTTCTTC.

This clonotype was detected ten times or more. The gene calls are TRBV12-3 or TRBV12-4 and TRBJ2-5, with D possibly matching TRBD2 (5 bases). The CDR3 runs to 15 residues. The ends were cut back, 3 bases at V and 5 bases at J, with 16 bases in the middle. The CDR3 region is CASSFGELRGETQYF. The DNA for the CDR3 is TGTGCCAGCAGTTTCGGGGAGCTAAGAGGGGAGACCCAGTACTTC.

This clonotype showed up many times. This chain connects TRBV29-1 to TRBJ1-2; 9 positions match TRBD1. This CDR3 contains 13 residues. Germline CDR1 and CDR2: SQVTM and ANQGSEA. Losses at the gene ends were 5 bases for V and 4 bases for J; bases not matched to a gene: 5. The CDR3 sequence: CSVRDRAAYGYTF. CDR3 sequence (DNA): TGCAGCGTTCGGGACAGGGCGGCCTATGGCTACACCTTC.

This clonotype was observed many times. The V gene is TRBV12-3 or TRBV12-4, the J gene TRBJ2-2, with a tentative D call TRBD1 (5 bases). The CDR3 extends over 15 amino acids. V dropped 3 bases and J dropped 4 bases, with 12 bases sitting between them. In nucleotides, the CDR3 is TGTGCCAGCAGTTTTAACAGGCCGAGCACCGGGGAGCTGTTTTTT. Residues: CASSFNRPSTGELFF.

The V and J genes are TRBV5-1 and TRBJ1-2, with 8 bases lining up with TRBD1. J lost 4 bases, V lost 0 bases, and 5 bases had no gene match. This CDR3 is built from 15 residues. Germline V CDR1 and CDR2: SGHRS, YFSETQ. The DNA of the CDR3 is TGCGCCAGCAGCTTGGATCCGGGACAGGTCTATGGCTACACCTTC. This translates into CASSLDPGQVYGYTF.

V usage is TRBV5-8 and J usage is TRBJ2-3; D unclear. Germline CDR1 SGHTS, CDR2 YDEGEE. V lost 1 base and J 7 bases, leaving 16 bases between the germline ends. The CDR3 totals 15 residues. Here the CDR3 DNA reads TGTGCCAGCAGCTTGCTCCGCGGCGAAGAATATACGCAGTATTTT. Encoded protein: CASSLLRGEEYTQYF.

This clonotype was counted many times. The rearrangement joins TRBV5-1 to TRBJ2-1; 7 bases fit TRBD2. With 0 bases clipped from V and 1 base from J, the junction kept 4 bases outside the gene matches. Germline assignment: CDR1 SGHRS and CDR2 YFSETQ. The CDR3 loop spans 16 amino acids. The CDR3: CASSLEGRGSYNEQFF. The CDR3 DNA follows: TGCGCCAGCAGCTTGGAGGGGAGGGGATCCTACAATGAGCAGTTCTTC.

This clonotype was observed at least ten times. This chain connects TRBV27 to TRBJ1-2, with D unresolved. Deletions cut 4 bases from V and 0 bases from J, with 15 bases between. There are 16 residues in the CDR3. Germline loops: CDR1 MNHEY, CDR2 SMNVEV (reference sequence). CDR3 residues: CASSSSSGVTNYGYTF. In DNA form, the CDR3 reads TGTGCCAGCAGTTCGTCGTCCGGGGTGACTAACTATGGCTACACCTTC.

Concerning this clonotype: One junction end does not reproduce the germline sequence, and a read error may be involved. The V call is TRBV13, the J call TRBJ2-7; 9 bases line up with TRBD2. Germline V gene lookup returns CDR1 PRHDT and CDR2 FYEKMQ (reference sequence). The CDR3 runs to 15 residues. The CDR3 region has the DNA TGTGTCAGCAGCCCCAACCCTAGCGGGGTGTACGAGCAGTACTTC. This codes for CVSSPNPSGVYEQYF.

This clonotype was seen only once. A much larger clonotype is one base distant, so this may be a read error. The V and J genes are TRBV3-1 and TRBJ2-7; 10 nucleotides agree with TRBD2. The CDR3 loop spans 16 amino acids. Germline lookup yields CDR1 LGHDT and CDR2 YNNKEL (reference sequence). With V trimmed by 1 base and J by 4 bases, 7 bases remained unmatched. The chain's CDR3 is CASSQGRLAGVYEQYF. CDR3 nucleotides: TGTGCCAGCAGCCAAGGTCGGCTAGCGGGGGTGTACGAGCAGTACTTC.